This is a list of T cell receptor beta chains from one sample in a study of T cells after yellow fever vaccination. MiXCR was run by TCRdb on the 5' RACE reads, yielding one entry per CDR3 protein. Here the sample spans 300,000 to 450,000 distinct CDR3 sequences, roughly 8.3% being singletons. The specimen comprised PBMCs, sampled about 49 days after the first yellow fever vaccination. Every receptor here comes from a man between 18 and 29 years old who received the YFV17D yellow fever vaccine. Both conserved end residues are part of each CDR3. The D gene is left open where the match is weak. Only part of the rows carry a size: once, few, many, or a class if the clone is expanded.

clone_size	d_call	cdr3_length	j_call	v_call	cdr3_nt	cdr3_aa
few	TRBD1	14	TRBJ2-5	TRBV7-9	TGTGCCAGCAGCCCTACGGGACAGCAAGAGACCCAGTACTTC	CASSPTGQQETQYF
few	-	13	TRBJ2-3	TRBV5-1	TGCGCCAGCAGCCGAGAAGGATCAGATACGCAGTATTTT	CASSREGSDTQYF
-	-	17	TRBJ2-7	TRBV5-1	TGCGCCAGCAGCACGGAAAACAGGGCTACTGGTTCGGACGAGCAGTACTTC	CASSTENRATGSDEQYF
-	TRBD2	17	TRBJ2-1	TRBV18	TGTGCCAGCTCACTAGCGGGGGGGCCCCGGAGTTACAATGAGCAGTTCTTC	CASSLAGGPRSYNEQFF
few	-	14	TRBJ1-2	TRBV5-1	TGCGCCAGCAGCCTCCCCACCGGGGGGGATGGCTACACCTTC	CASSLPTGGDGYTF
-	-	13	TRBJ2-7	TRBV4-3	TGCGCCAGCAGCCAATGGCAGGCGTACGAGCAGTACTTC	CASSQWQAYEQYF
few	-	14	TRBJ2-2	TRBV19	TGTGCCAGCCGGAATAACGTCGAGACCGGGGAGCTGTTTTTT	CASRNNVETGELFF
many	-	15	TRBJ2-5	TRBV2	TGTGCCAGCAAGTGGTCGGGGGCCATTCAAGAGACCCAGTACTTC	CASKWSGAIQETQYF
-	-	15	TRBJ2-7	TRBV7-2	TGTGCCAGCAGCTTCCAGGGGCTAGCCCACTACGAGCAGTACTTC	CASSFQGLAHYEQYF
few	-	15	TRBJ1-4	TRBV3-1	TGTGCCAGCGGACGTGAGCTATCAGGAGGAGAAAAACTGTTTTTT	CASGRELSGGEKLFF